This T cell receptor (beta chain) originates from a study of control samples from healthy donors and cancer patients. Profiling relied on immunoSEQ multiplex PCR, and the TCRdb table lists in-frame clones only, not all of them. The table has 150,000 to 200,000 clones, almost 90% seen once. Looked up from germline, CDR1 is SGHRS and CDR2 is YFSETQ. This CDR3 is built from 14 residues. Trimming cost V 4 bases and J 0 bases, with 10 bases left between them. Sequenced input: blood. The receptor's source is a man between 18 and 35 years old in good health. The rearrangement joins TRBV5-1 to TRBJ1-1; D gene uncertain. As DNA, the CDR3 is TGCGCCAGCAGCGCGGCGGGGATGAACACTGAAGCTTTCTTT. As protein: CASSAAGMNTEAFF.